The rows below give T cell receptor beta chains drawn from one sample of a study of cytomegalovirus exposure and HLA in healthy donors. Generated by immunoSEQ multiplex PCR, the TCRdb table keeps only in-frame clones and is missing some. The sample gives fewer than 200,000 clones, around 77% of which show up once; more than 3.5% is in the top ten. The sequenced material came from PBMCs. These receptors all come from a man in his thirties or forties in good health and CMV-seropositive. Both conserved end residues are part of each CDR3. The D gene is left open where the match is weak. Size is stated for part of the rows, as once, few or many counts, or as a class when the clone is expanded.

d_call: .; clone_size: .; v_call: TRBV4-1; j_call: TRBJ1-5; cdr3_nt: TGCGCCAGCAGCCGGGTTACAGGGAGCGGACAGCCCCAGCATTTT; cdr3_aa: CASSRVTGSGQPQHF
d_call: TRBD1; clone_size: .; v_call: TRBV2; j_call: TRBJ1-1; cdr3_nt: TGTGCCAGCAGGAGTGGCAGGGGGCATCCTGAAGCTTTCTTT; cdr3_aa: CASRSGRGHPEAFF
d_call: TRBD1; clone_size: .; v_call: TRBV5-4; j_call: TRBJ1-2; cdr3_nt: TGTGCCAGCAGCCATCGCGACAGGGTGGGAGGCTACACCTTC; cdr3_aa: CASSHRDRVGGYTF
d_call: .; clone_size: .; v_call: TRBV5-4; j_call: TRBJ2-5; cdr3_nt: TGTGCCAGCAGCTTGGCCCAGGGGACGGGGCAAGAGACCCAGTACTTC; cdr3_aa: CASSLAQGTGQETQYF
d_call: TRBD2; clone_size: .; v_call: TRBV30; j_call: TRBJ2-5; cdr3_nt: TGTGCCTGGAGTCGGGGCGGGGGTGTGGAGACCCAGTACTTC; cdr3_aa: CAWSRGGGVETQYF
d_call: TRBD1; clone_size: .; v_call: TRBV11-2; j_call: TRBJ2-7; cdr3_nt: TGTGCCAGCAGCTTAGGGGACAGCTACGAGCAGTACTTC; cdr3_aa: CASSLGDSYEQYF
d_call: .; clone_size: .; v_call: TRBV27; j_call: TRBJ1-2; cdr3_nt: TGTGCCAGCAGCTGGGGAAGGGGGAGCTATGGCTACACCTTC; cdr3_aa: CASSWGRGSYGYTF
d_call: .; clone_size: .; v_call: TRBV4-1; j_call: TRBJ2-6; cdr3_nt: TGCGCCAGCAGCCAAGTGTTAAAGGGAGCCGGGGCCAACGTCCTGACTTTC; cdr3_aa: CASSQVLKGAGANVLTF
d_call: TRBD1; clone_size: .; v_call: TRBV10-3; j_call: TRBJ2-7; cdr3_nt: TGTGCCATCAGTGGGACAGGGGTGAGGGACTACTACGAGCAGTACTTC; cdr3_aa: CAISGTGVRDYYEQYF
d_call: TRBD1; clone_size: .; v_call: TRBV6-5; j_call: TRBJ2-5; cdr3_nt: TGTGCCAGCAGTTCTGGACAGGGGGTTCAAGAGACCCAGTACTTC; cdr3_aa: CASSSGQGVQETQYF
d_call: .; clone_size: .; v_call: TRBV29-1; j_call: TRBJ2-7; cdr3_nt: TGCAGCGTTGAAGAGACGGGACAAACCTACGAGCAGTACTTC; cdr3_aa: CSVEETGQTYEQYF
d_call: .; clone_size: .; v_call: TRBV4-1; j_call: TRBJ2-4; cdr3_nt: TGCGCCAGCAGCCACTATGGTCGAGCAGGCAAAAACATTCAGTACTTC; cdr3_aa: CASSHYGRAGKNIQYF
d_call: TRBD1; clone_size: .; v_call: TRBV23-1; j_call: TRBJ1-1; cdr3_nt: TGCGCCAGCGCACTTGGACAGGGAAAGACTGAAGCTTTCTTT; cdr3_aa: CASALGQGKTEAFF
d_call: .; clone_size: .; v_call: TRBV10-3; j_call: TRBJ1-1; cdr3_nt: TGTGCCATCAGTCTAGAGAAGATGAACACTGAAGCTTTCTTT; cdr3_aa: CAISLEKMNTEAFF
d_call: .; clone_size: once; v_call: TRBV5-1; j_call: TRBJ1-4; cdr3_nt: TGCGCCAGCAGCTTGGTCGGCAGGGGAGATAAACTGTTTTTT; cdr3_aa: CASSLVGRGDKLFF
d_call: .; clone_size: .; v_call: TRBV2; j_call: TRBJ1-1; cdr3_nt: TGTGCCAGCAGTGAAAATCAAATTCCGGGAGGTGAAGCTTTCTTT; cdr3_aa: CASSENQIPGGEAFF
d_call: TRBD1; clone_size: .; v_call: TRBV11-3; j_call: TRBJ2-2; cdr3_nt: TGTGCCAGCAGCGAGGGACAGGGGAACACCGGGGAGCTGTTTTTT; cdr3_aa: CASSEGQGNTGELFF
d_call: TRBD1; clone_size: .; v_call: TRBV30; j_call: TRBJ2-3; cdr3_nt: TGTGCCTGGAGTCTGACAGGGGGCATAGATACGCAGTATTTT; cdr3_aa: CAWSLTGGIDTQYF
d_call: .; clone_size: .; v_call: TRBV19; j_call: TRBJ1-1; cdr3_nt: TGTGCCAGTAGTATCGGGGGGAGAAACACTGAAGCTTTCTTT; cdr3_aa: CASSIGGRNTEAFF
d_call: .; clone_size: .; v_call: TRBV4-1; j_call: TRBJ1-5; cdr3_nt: TGCGCCAGCAGCCAAGAAGGAGGGCCCGGACAGCCCCAGCATTTT; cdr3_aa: CASSQEGGPGQPQHF
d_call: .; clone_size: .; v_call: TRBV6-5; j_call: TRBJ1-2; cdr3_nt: TGTGCCAGCAGTCCCGACAGATTCTATGGCTACACCTTC; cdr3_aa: CASSPDRFYGYTF
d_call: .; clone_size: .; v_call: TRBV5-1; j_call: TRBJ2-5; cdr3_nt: TGCGCCAGCAGCTTCAAGGGGTCCGGGGGTGCTGAGACCCAGTACTTC; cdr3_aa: CASSFKGSGGAETQYF
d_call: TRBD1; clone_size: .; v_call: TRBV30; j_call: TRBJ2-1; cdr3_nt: TGTGCCTGGAGTACGGGACAGCACTACAATGAGCAGTTCTTC; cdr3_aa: CAWSTGQHYNEQFF
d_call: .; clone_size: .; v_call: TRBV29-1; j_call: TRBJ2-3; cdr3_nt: TGCAGCGTTGACGCCAGGGGCAATACGCAGTATTTT; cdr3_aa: CSVDARGNTQYF
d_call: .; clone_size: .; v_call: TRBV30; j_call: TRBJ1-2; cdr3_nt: TGTGCCTGGAAAACAGGGAACTATGGCTACACCTTC; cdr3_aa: CAWKTGNYGYTF
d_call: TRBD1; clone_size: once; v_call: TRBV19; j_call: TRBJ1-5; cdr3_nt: TGTGCCAGTAGTTTCGGACAGGTTAGCAATCAGCCCCAGCATTTT; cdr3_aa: CASSFGQVSNQPQHF
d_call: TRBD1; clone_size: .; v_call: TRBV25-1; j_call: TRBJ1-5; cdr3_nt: TGTGCCAGCAGTAGAACAGGGGCCGGTCAGCCCCAGCATTTT; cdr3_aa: CASSRTGAGQPQHF
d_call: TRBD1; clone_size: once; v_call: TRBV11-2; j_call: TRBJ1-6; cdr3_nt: TGTGCCAGCAGATCACAGGGGTCAGGTTCACCCCTCCACTTT; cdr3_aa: CASRSQGSGSPLHF
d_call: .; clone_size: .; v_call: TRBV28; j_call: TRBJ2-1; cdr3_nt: TGTGCCAGCAGTATCGCAAGGGGCCGCGATGAGCAGTTCTTC; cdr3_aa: CASSIARGRDEQFF